The sequence of this TCR beta chain was determined in a study of Tregs in tolerant kidney transplant recipients. This clone was counted a single time. TCRdb keeps only in-frame clones here, not all; method: immunoSEQ multiplex PCR. This table has tens of thousands of clones, 84% appearing once. CDR1 is SGHAT, CDR2 FQDESV, per germline (reference sequence). V was shortened by 5 bases and J by 7 bases, with 11 bases between the two germline ends. This CDR3 comprises 12 residues. The sample consisted of CD4+ T cells from blood. This sequence was found in a human donor in good health. The rearrangement links TRBV11-1 to TRBJ2-5, with D perhaps given as TRBD1 or TRBD2 (6 bases each). CDR3 in amino acids: CASSLGGRTQYF. The CDR3 DNA reads TGTGCCAGCAGCCTAGGGGGGAGGACCCAGTACTTC.